This T cell receptor beta chain was found in a study of early T cells in non-severe SARS-CoV-2 infection. For the study at large: Alpha and beta chains were unpaired, from unsorted whole-blood bulk RNA.

Germline CDR1 and CDR2: DFQATT and SNEGSKA (reference sequence). The CDR3 sequence is 16 residues long. Trimming removed 5 bases at V and 0 bases at J, with 18 bases between. TCRdb independently ran MiXCR on the 5' RACE reads; one entry per CDR3 protein. The data show around 29,000 distinct CDR3 sequences, with about 6% seen just once and roughly 5.7% held by the top ten. This clonotype was seen a few times. The chain employs TRBV20-1 and TRBJ2-3, with a possible D match to TRBD1 (5 bases). The sequenced sample consisted of whole blood. The sequence was obtained from an adult who was a healthcare worker with PCR-confirmed SARS-CoV-2 infection or an uninfected control (not recorded which). DNA for the CDR3: TGCAGTGCTGAGGAGTACAGGACCTCCAGCACAGATACGCAGTATTTT. This codes for CSAEEYRTSSTDTQYF.